The present entry profiles one T cell receptor beta chain with its context. V was shortened by 6 bases and J by 0 bases, with 15 bases between the two germline ends. From germline, CDR1 is SGHRS and CDR2 YFSETQ. This CDR3 region has 15 residues. The data were taken from a study of blood T cell repertoires in COVID-19. Looking at the study overall: Some COVID-19 samples were acute and others convalescent; all came from the United States, Italy and Spain. The cDNA or gDNA used as material had been derived from T cells, B-cell-depleted T cells, or PBMCs.

In the original analysis: Reference gene primer amplification yielded estimated nucleated cell counts. The protocol was immunoSEQ multiplex PCR, while the TCRdb copy is restricted to in-frame clones and leaves out a portion. That table gives V, J and clone size, and the DNA gave D and trimming. This table has about 98,000 clones, approximately 92% appearing once. This TCR was sampled from a woman aged 45 to 65 with COVID-19, enrolled during active disease. The chain recombines TRBV5-1 with TRBJ1-1, with D hard to call. The sequenced sample was peripheral blood. The CDR3 DNA reads TGCGCCAGCACACTCGAGGGAGCTGTGAACACTGAAGCTTTCTTT. This gives the protein CASTLEGAVNTEAFF. Looking up the rest from reference TRBV5-1 and TRBJ1-1 gives the full variable domain: KAGVTQTPRYLIKTRGQQVTLSCSPISGHRSVSWYQQTPGQGLQFLFEYFSETQRNKGNFPGRFSGRQFSNSRSEMNVSTLELGDSALYLCASTLEGAVNTEAFFGQGTRLTVV.